These 15 T cell receptor beta chains were all obtained from the same sample, sequenced in a study of blood T cell repertoires in COVID-19 (TCRdb year 2020). Library construction relied on the immunoSEQ multiplex PCR assay. TCRdb took over this immuneACCESS table, retaining in-frame rearrangements with V and J assigned. Such tables are incomplete; in checked studies, under half of the missing clones stem from an unresolved V gene, and the remainder is unexplained. Present in this sample are about 130,000 clones, around 83% of which were seen just once. The ten largest clonotypes hold about a sixth of the sample. Sequenced: peripheral blood. The receptors stem from a woman between 45 and 60 years old with acute or convalescent COVID-19.

This chain connects TRBV5-6 to TRBJ2-3, with D maybe TRBD2 (6 bases). The V and J ends lost 4 bases and 2 bases respectively, with 20 bases between them. Germline CDR1 reads SGHDT; CDR2 reads YYEEEE. The CDR3 is made up of 17 amino acids. CDR3 region: CASSERFPGVSTDTQYF. The DNA of the CDR3 is TGTGCCAGCAGCGAAAGATTCCCGGGGGTATCCACAGATACGCAGTATTTT. The full variable domain, with the rest looked up from reference TRBV5-6 and TRBJ2-3, is DAGVTQSPTHLIKTRGQQVTLRCSPKSGHDTVSWYQQALGQGPQFIFQYYEEEERQRGNFPDRFSGHQFPNYSSELNVNALLLGDSALYLCASSERFPGVSTDTQYFGPGTRLTVL.

The chain has TRBV10-3 and TRBJ1-6; TRBD1 is a possible D gene (6 bases). The V end was cut by 8 bases, the J end by 8 bases, with 13 bases between. CDR1 and CDR2 (germline): ENHRY, SYGVKD. The CDR3 has 13 amino acids. The CDR3, as DNA: TGTGCCATCGGCGGGGGGGGCGATTCACCCCTCCACTTT. It encodes CAIGGGGDSPLHF.

J is TRBJ1-1 and V is TRBV7-2; D uncertain. V dropped 5 bases and J dropped 4 bases, with 20 bases sitting between them. The CDR3 extends over 16 amino acids. Germline V gives CDR1 SGHTA, CDR2 FQGNSA. Here the CDR3 DNA reads TGTGCCAGCAGCCCCTTAGCGACAAGGGTCGGCACTGAAGCTTTCTTT. This gives the protein CASSPLATRVGTEAFF.

This chain joins TRBV27 and TRBJ2-2; maybe TRBD2 (5 bases). Germline V gene lookup returns CDR1 MNHEY and CDR2 SMNVEV (reference sequence). The CDR3 length is 15 residues. Trimming stripped 2 bases from V and 4 bases from J, with 11 bases between. CDR3: CASSLSGRTTGELFF. The CDR3 DNA follows: TGTGCCAGCAGTTTAAGCGGTAGGACCACCGGGGAGCTGTTTTTT.

This clone appeared once. This chain uses TRBV6-2 or TRBV6-3 with TRBJ1-5, with 9 positions matching TRBD1. Per germline, CDR1 MNHEY and CDR2 SVGEGT. CDR3 length equals 14 residues. The V and J ends lost 2 bases and 7 bases, in that order; junction bases with no gene match: 3. The CDR3 here is CASSYGQGWQPQHF. As DNA, the CDR3 is TGTGCCAGCAGTTACGGACAGGGGTGGCAGCCCCAGCATTTT.

This clone has only a few counts. V gene TRBV19 combines with J gene TRBJ1-1, with 7 bases aligning to TRBD1. The trim removed 7 bases at V and 1 base at J, leaving 3 bases unmatched. Germline V CDR1 and CDR2: LNHDA, SQIVND (reference sequence). The CDR3 loop spans 13 amino acids. Written as DNA, the CDR3 is TGTGCCAGTAAGGGGACAGAGAACACTGAAGCTTTCTTT. Translating it yields CASKGTENTEAFF. Full variable domain (rest looked up from reference TRBV19 and TRBJ1-1): DGGITQSPKYLFRKEGQNVTLSCEQNLNHDAMYWYRQDPGQGLRLIYYSQIVNDFQKGDIAEGYSVSREKKESFPLTVTSAQKNPTAFYLCASKGTENTEAFFGQGTRLTVV.

The chain recombines TRBV19 with TRBJ1-6; TRBD1 matches at 7 bases. Trimming removed 6 bases from V and 7 bases from J; junction bases left unmatched: 9. Germline V gives CDR1 LNHDA, CDR2 SQIVND (reference sequence). This CDR3 contains 15 residues. CDR3 coding DNA: TGTGCCAGTAGACCATCCCGGGACAGCAATTCACCCCTCCACTTT. It yields the protein CASRPSRDSNSPLHF.

The chain carries TRBV6-5 and TRBJ2-7; TRBD1 matches 7 bases. CDR1 and CDR2 from the germline V gene are MNHEY and SVGAGI. J lost 4 bases, V lost 5 bases, and 8 bases had no gene match. This CDR3 is built from 14 residues. The CDR3 DNA sequence: TGTGCCAGCAGTCCCACCGGGACAGCATACGAGCAGTACTTC. Its translation is CASSPTGTAYEQYF.

The chain is built from TRBV19 and TRBJ1-4; D remains unclear. CDR3 size: 17 residues. Trimming cost V 2 bases and J 0 bases, with 13 bases left between them. Germline V gene sequence: CDR1 LNHDA, CDR2 SQIVND (reference sequence). CDR3 sequence reads: CASSIWSEDATNEKLFF. The CDR3 coding sequence is TGTGCCAGTAGTATATGGTCAGAGGATGCAACTAATGAAAAACTGTTTTTT.

This clone was counted once. At the DNA level, this CDR3 is encoded by other sequences in the same sample as well. V and J are TRBV5-1 and TRBJ1-5; TRBD1 matches at 9 bases. V shed 4 bases and J 4 bases; nucleotides not matched to a gene: 3. CDR3 size: 14 residues. Looked up from germline, CDR1 is SGHRS and CDR2 is YFSETQ. CDR3 protein: CASSSGQGNQPQHF. The CDR3 bases are TGCGCCAGCAGCAGTGGACAGGGGAATCAGCCCCAGCATTTT.

The chain recombines TRBV3-1 (or the pseudogene TRBV3-2) with TRBJ2-1; no clear D gene. Germline-derived CDR1 and CDR2 are LGHDT and YNNKEL (reference sequence). The CDR3 runs to 13 residues. Trimming removed 4 bases at V and 6 bases at J, with 10 bases between. The DNA of the CDR3 is TGTGCCAGCAGCCCTCTATGGGCCAATGAGCAGTTCTTC. It yields the protein CASSPLWANEQFF.

The sample holds a few counts of this clone. The chain joins TRBV6-5 to TRBJ2-1, with 8 bases that match TRBD1. Per the germline V gene, CDR1 is MNHEY and CDR2 is SVGAGI. Unmatched junction bases numbered 9, after V lost 6 bases and J lost 5 bases. The CDR3 spans 15 residues. CDR3 protein: CASRLQGVNHNEQFF. CDR3 nucleotides: TGTGCCAGCAGATTACAGGGGGTGAACCACAATGAGCAGTTCTTC.

In nucleotides, the CDR3 is TGTGCCACCGCCCGGGACTCCTCCTATGGCTACACCTTC. Translated, it gives CATARDSSYGYTF. The chain recombines TRBV10-3 with TRBJ1-2; TRBD1 might be the D (5 bases). The CDR3 sequence is 13 residues long. Trimming left V 10 bases short and J 4 bases short, with 16 bases between. Germline V gene sequence: CDR1 ENHRY, CDR2 SYGVKD.

The V gene is TRBV3-1 (or the pseudogene TRBV3-2), the J gene TRBJ2-7; 9 bases match TRBD2. Germline CDR1 reads LGHDT; CDR2 reads YNNKEL (reference sequence). J was trimmed by 4 bases and V by 1 base; bases with no gene match: 2. The CDR3 extends over 14 amino acids. The CDR3 is CASSQGSGGYEQYF. The CDR3 bases are TGTGCCAGCAGCCAAGGAAGCGGGGGGTACGAGCAGTACTTC.

The chain couples TRBV25-1 to TRBJ1-2; the match to TRBD1 covers 7 bases. CDR1 is MGHDK and CDR2 is SYGVNS in the germline V gene. Trimming took 2 bases from V and 5 from J; bases not matched to a gene: 5. This CDR3 contains 14 residues. In nucleotides, the CDR3 is TGTGCCAGCAGTGAAGACAGGGCCGGGTATGGCTACACCTTC. Translated: CASSEDRAGYGYTF.